This is a list of T cell receptor beta chains from one sample in a study of technical replicates of blood from a handful of donors. The assay was immunoSEQ multiplex PCR, and TCRdb's table has in-frame clones only and misses some. The sample comprises 100,000 or so clones, around 96% of which are singletons, and about 0.39% rests with the top ten. Sequencing was performed on T cells isolated from PBMCs. These TCRs come from a human donor in good health. CDR3s include the opening cysteine and the closing phenylalanine or tryptophan.

v_call cdr3_aa
TRBV12-5 CASRDIFSGNTIYF
TRBV27 CASSLSRGQSSYEQYF
TRBV5-1 CASSLVGTGETQYF
TRBV6-1 CASNRLAGDEQFF
TRBV6-1 CASRAQGGIQYF
TRBV7-9 CASSFSGSGAGELFF
TRBV2 CASLAGFSYEQYF
TRBV5-1 CASSLGQGYTEAFF
TRBV9 CASSVGEGGKETQYF
TRBV5-1 CASSPGQGRSYEQYF